This T cell receptor (beta chain) was sequenced in a study of blood T cells in healthy people across ages. Findings and caveats of the study: A roughly linear age-dependent decrease characterized TCR beta diversity per million T cells. A greater number of naive CD4+ cells and higher diversity distinguished long-lived donors from aged donors. Because donor CMV status was unknown, expanded clonotype changes were possibly confounded. Diversity estimated from one million T cells was considered an underestimate.

For the second PCR, which ran for roughly 7 to 11 cycles, a sample-barcoded 5' primer and a J-beta primer mix were used. Via MiXCR, TCRdb re-called the 5' RACE reads, giving one row per CDR3 protein. The data show about 1.4 million distinct CDR3 sequences, approximately 60% seen once. This CDR3 has 17 residues. The V gene lost 4 bases and the J gene lost 0 bases, with 17 bases spanning the gap. Germline CDR1 is WSHSY and CDR2 is SAAADI. Comment on this clonotype: The antigen is not known.

The TCR originated in a man aged 18 to 30 in good health. The chain has TRBV10-2 and TRBJ2-3; D is unresolved. The specimen sequenced was blood. The CDR3 loop is CASSAPPLQFSTDTQYF. CDR3 DNA: TGCGCCAGCAGTGCCCCCCCCTTACAGTTCAGCACAGATACGCAGTATTTT.